This entry features one T cell receptor (beta chain) sequence. Its antigen is still unknown. The data originate from a study of shared clonotypes between healthy human individuals. About the study: Per donor, three plates held CD4 naive cells, three held CD4 memory, two held CD8 naive and one held CD8 memory. Study results and limitations: Tissue TCR repertoires likely differ from these blood-only repertoires.

V shed 6 bases, J shed 0 bases, and the junction held 6 bases outside the gene matches. The CDR3 covers 15 residues. Germline lookup yields CDR1 SGHTA and CDR2 FQGNSA. As processed by the authors: From ImmunoSEQ came sequences covering only the junction and carrying no quality scores, so filtering differed. Only in-frame clones appear in the TCRdb table, and some are missing; sequencing was by immunoSEQ multiplex PCR. V and J calls and clone size come straight from that table; D and trimming were deduced from the DNA. The data hold 2 million to 2.5 million clones, with more than 80% observed a single time. From CD4+ cells came CD45RA+ naive and CD45RA-negative memory subsets.

The clonotype originates from a man aged 18 to 29 in good health. Some clones in this sample may be carry-over from other donors' samples. The sample comprised naive CD4+ T cells from PBMCs. The subset here: CD45RA+ positively selected. The rearrangement joins TRBV7-2 to TRBJ2-7, with 9 bases lining up with TRBD2. The CDR3 DNA is TGTGCCAGCAGTAGGACTAGCGCGAGCTCCTACGAGCAGTACTTC. It is translated as CASSRTSASSYEQYF.